This T cell receptor beta chain originates from a study of Tregs in tolerant kidney transplant recipients. Study-wide findings and caveats: Few patients were studied, so findings need validation in larger groups.

Note on this clone: The antigen is undetermined.

Clones were sequenced by immunoSEQ multiplex PCR, and TCRdb holds only the in-frame ones, with some missing. The data contain fewer than 100,000 clones, approximately 89% of them singletons. The TCR originated in a human donor who received a combined kidney and bone marrow transplant. This sample comprised Tregs from blood, obtained before the transplant.

CDR3 residues: CASSPGQGFLRYGYTF. The DNA for the CDR3 is TGTGCCAGCAGCCCTGGACAGGGCTTTCTTCGGTATGGCTACACCTTC. The rearrangement joins TRBV7-2 to TRBJ1-2, with 8 bases lining up with TRBD1. The CDR3 contains 16 residues. V shed 5 bases and J 5 bases; nucleotides not matched to a gene: 13. CDR1 and CDR2 (germline): SGHTA, FQGNSA.